This T cell receptor beta chain was profiled in a study of blood T cells in healthy people across ages. Sample-barcoded 5' priming and a J-beta primer mix drove a second PCR of about 6 to 12 cycles. MiXCR was run by TCRdb on the 5' RACE reads, yielding one entry per CDR3 protein. The profile shows more than 1,400,000 distinct CDR3 sequences, 42% of them singletons. Study conclusions and caveats: Diversity figures based on one million T cells were deemed too low.

CDR3 length: 16 residues. V was pared by 6 bases and J by 6 bases, with 10 bases of the junction left unmatched. Germline V gene sequence: CDR1 MNHEY, CDR2 SVGAGI. This clonotype was detected only a few times. The antigen is unknown. Per sample, extraction of total RNA gave at least 6 micrograms in every case. Material for sequencing was blood. This chain uses TRBV6-5 with TRBJ2-1; 11 bases agree with TRBD2. This sequence was found in a woman aged 18-35 years in good health. DNA for the CDR3: TGTGCCAGCAGGTACGCCGGGACTAGCGGTCTCAATGAGCAGTTCTTC. Its protein product is CASRYAGTSGLNEQFF.